A selection of T cell receptor beta chains follows, all from one sample in a study of T cell responses to AZD1222 COVID-19 vaccine. The repertoire was sequenced with immunoSEQ multiplex PCR; TCRdb's copy has only in-frame clones and lacks some. Among tens of thousands of clones listed, approximately 80% were seen once. Material: peripheral blood, obtained 28 days after the second AZD1222 dose. The receptor set was obtained from an adult who received the AZD1222 COVID-19 vaccine. CDR3s include the opening cysteine and the closing phenylalanine or tryptophan. The D gene is left open where the match is weak. Size is stated for part of the rows, as once, few or many counts, or as a class when the clone is expanded.

CDR3nt,CDR3aa,v_gene,abundance,d_gene,j_gene
TGTGCCAGCAGCCTAGGACAGGTTAGGACGCAGTATTTT,CASSLGQVRTQYF,TRBV3-1/TRBV3-2,NA,TRBD1,TRBJ2-3
TGTGCCAGCAGCCGACCGGGGACAGGGTCGGAGGAGCTGTTTTTT,CASSRPGTGSEELFF,TRBV7-6,medium-sized,TRBD1,TRBJ2-2
TGTGCCAGCAGCCAAGTCGACTATGGCTACACCTTC,CASSQVDYGYTF,TRBV3-1/TRBV3-2,NA,NA,TRBJ1-2
TGTGCCAGCAGTTTCCACCTACAGGGGGGGGAGTACACTGAAGCTTTCTTT,CASSFHLQGGEYTEAFF,TRBV27,NA,TRBD1,TRBJ1-1
TGTGCCAGCTCACCTGCGGGTGGCGGGGCGACTACCAATGAGCAGTTCTTC,CASSPAGGGATTNEQFF,TRBV18,NA,NA,TRBJ2-1
TGTGCCAGCAGTGACCGACAGCAAGAGACCCAGTACTTC,CASSDRQQETQYF,TRBV6-1,few,NA,TRBJ2-5
TGTGCCAGCGTGCGGGCAGGGACCCTGAACACTGAAGCTTTCTTT,CASVRAGTLNTEAFF,TRBV6-5,NA,NA,TRBJ1-1
TGTGCCAGCAGTTGGACGGCTGGCTACACCTTC,CASSWTAGYTF,TRBV6-2/TRBV6-3,NA,NA,TRBJ1-2
TGTGCCAGCAGTAGGACGGGGGATTCACCCCTCCACTTT,CASSRTGDSPLHF,TRBV7-9,few,NA,TRBJ1-6
TGTGCCAGCAGCTTCGGGGGCTATGAAGCTTTCTTT,CASSFGGYEAFF,TRBV7-9,NA,NA,TRBJ1-1
TGTGCCAGTAGTATGGGAGGAACCGGAAACACCATATATTTT,CASSMGGTGNTIYF,TRBV19,once,NA,TRBJ1-3
TGTGCCAGCAGTTTAGGTGGGGGGGCGAATGAGCAGTTCTTC,CASSLGGGANEQFF,TRBV27,few,NA,TRBJ2-1
TGTGCCAGTAGGCTACAGGGAGCAACTAATGAAAAACTGTTTTTT,CASRLQGATNEKLFF,TRBV19,NA,NA,TRBJ1-4
TGTGCCAGCAGCCAAACTCCATTACAGGGGGCGAACACTGAAGCTTTCTTT,CASSQTPLQGANTEAFF,TRBV2,NA,TRBD1,TRBJ1-1
TGCGCCACCACTAGCGCGCTGAACACCGGGGAGCTGTTTTTT,CATTSALNTGELFF,TRBV5-1,NA,TRBD2,TRBJ2-2
TGTGCCAGCAGCCTGGGACGGAACACTGAAGCTTTCTTT,CASSLGRNTEAFF,TRBV5-8,NA,NA,TRBJ1-1
TGTGCCAGCAGCCAGGGTTCTGGAAACACCATATATTTT,CASSQGSGNTIYF,TRBV2,NA,NA,TRBJ1-3
TGTGCCAGCAGCACCCGGGACAGGGGGCGCGAAAAACTGTTTTTT,CASSTRDRGREKLFF,TRBV6-2/TRBV6-3,NA,TRBD1,TRBJ1-4
TGTGCCACCAGCAGAGGTCGTCAGCCCCAGCATTTT,CATSRGRQPQHF,TRBV15,NA,NA,TRBJ1-5
TGTGCCAGCAGCTTAGTGGGGGCTTCACCCCTCCACTTT,CASSLVGASPLHF,TRBV11-2,NA,NA,TRBJ1-6
TGTGCCAGCAGCTTAGGGTGGGATGAGCAGTTCTTC,CASSLGWDEQFF,TRBV11-2,NA,NA,TRBJ2-1
TGTGCCAGCAGTTCACAGGGGTACAGGGAGCAGTTCTTC,CASSSQGYREQFF,TRBV2,NA,TRBD1,TRBJ2-1
TGTGCCAGCAGCTTATTAGGTGGGCCTAGCGGGGGGGCCTCCTACGAGCAGTACTTC,CASSLLGGPSGGASYEQYF,TRBV7-2,NA,TRBD2,TRBJ2-7
TGTGCCAGCAGCTCGATGGGACAGGAGGGGACTGAAGCTTTCTTT,CASSSMGQEGTEAFF,TRBV5-4,NA,TRBD1,TRBJ1-1
TGTGCCAGCAGCAAAGAGGAGAACACTGAAGCTTTCTTT,CASSKEENTEAFF,TRBV21-1,NA,NA,TRBJ1-1
TGCGCCAGCAGCTTGGGGATTAGCGGGGGGCTGCTAAGCTCCTACGAGCAGTACTTC,CASSLGISGGLLSSYEQYF,TRBV5-1,NA,TRBD2,TRBJ2-7
TGTGCCAGCAGCTTAGGGGCAGGGGCTAACTATGGCTACACCTTC,CASSLGAGANYGYTF,TRBV11-3,NA,NA,TRBJ1-2
TGTGCCAGTAGCCCGACAGGGAACACTGAAGCTTTCTTT,CASSPTGNTEAFF,TRBV19,NA,NA,TRBJ1-1
TGTGCAAGTCGCTTAGTTTGGGGTAGGAATCAGCCCCAGCATTTT,CASRLVWGRNQPQHF,TRBV12-2,NA,NA,TRBJ1-5
TGTGCCACCAGTGATGGGGACAGAATCAATCAGCCCCAGCATTTT,CATSDGDRINQPQHF,TRBV24-1,NA,TRBD1,TRBJ1-5
TGCAGCGTTGAAGGAATAGAGGGGTCAGGCCTCCACTTT,CSVEGIEGSGLHF,TRBV29-1,few,NA,TRBJ1-6
TGCGCCAGCAGCTTGTCCTTCACCGGGGAGCTGTTTTTT,CASSLSFTGELFF,TRBV5-1,NA,NA,TRBJ2-2
TGCGCCAGCAGCTTGGAGTCCCCACAGAACACTGAAGCTTTCTTT,CASSLESPQNTEAFF,TRBV5-1,NA,NA,TRBJ1-1
TGTGCCAGCTCACCAAAGCACAGGGGGCCGGATGAAAAACTGTTTTTT,CASSPKHRGPDEKLFF,TRBV18,once,TRBD1,TRBJ1-4
TGTGCCAGCAATTTAGGGGAAGTCGATGGCTACACCTTC,CASNLGEVDGYTF,TRBV6-5,once,NA,TRBJ1-2
TGTGCCAGCAGTCTGGAGACTGAAGCTTTCTTT,CASSLETEAFF,TRBV6-5,NA,NA,TRBJ1-1
TGTGCCAACAGCAAGAGGACAGGGACAGAGACCCAGTACTTC,CANSKRTGTETQYF,TRBV9,NA,TRBD1,TRBJ2-5
TGTGCCAGCAGCTCCGCGGCGACCGGGACAGGGAATGAAGGGCGGGGCTACACCTTC,CASSSAATGTGNEGRGYTF,TRBV11-2,NA,TRBD1,TRBJ1-2
TGTGCCAGCAGTGAACAACAGGGGGCAGACACTGAAGCTTTCTTT,CASSEQQGADTEAFF,TRBV6-1,NA,TRBD1,TRBJ1-1